This T cell receptor beta chain was obtained from a study of blood T cell repertoires in COVID-19. In the study overall: Samples of COVID-19 (acute and convalescent) were obtained from the United States, Italy and Spain. PBMCs, B-cell-depleted T cells, or T cells were the source of the cDNA or gDNA that made up the material.

The repertoire was sequenced with immunoSEQ multiplex PCR; TCRdb's copy has only in-frame clones and lacks some. This table has approximately 150,000 clones, about 90% appearing once. Germline lookup yields CDR1 LNHDA and CDR2 SQIVND (reference sequence). V was trimmed by 1 base and J by 0 bases, leaving 6 bases between them. This CDR3 comprises 14 residues. This chain connects TRBV19 to TRBJ2-5; D may be TRBD2 (5 bases). This TCR derives from a man between 50 and 59 years old who had recovered from COVID-19. Material: peripheral blood. CDR3 region: CASSIGGYQETQYF. The CDR3 DNA is TGTGCCAGTAGTATAGGAGGGTACCAAGAGACCCAGTACTTC.